The 9 T cell receptor beta chains listed next were all sequenced from one sample in a study of metastatic and nonmetastatic thyroid tumors. TCRdb re-called the PCR reads through MiXCR. This table holds 40,000 to 55,000 clones, about 15% found once. Each patient came to thyroid surgery without any prior treatment (of any kind). Sequencing was performed on blood. All receptors derive from a female donor with papillary thyroid cancer or a benign thyroid nodule (not recorded which). Some clones in this sample may be carry-over from other donors' samples.

This clone was observed at least ten times. The chain is built from TRBV28 and TRBJ2-7; the D gene could be TRBD1 or TRBD2 (5 bases each). From germline, CDR1 is MDHEN and CDR2 SYDVKM. The CDR3 consists of 15 residues. Trimming removed 6 bases from V and 4 bases from J, with 19 bases in between. CDR3 bases: TGTGCCAGCAGCCCCCTGGGGACGAAATCTTACGAGCAGTACTTC. Translating gives CASSPLGTKSYEQYF. Variable domain in full (rest from reference TRBV28 and TRBJ2-7): DVKVTQSSRYLVKRTGEKVFLECVQDMDHENMFWYRQDPGLGLRLIYFSYDVKMKEKGDIPEGYSVSREKKERFSLILESASTNQTSMYLCASSPLGTKSYEQYFGPGTRLTVT.

Many counts were recorded for this clone. The V gene is TRBV28, the J gene TRBJ1-5, with 9 bases that match TRBD1. The CDR3 is 17 amino acids. Unmatched junction bases numbered 12, after V lost 3 bases and J lost 6 bases. Germline V gene lookup returns CDR1 MDHEN and CDR2 SYDVKM. The CDR3 loop is CASSFGPTGGRGQPQHF. As DNA, the CDR3 is TGTGCCAGCAGTTTTGGGCCCACAGGGGGCAGGGGTCAGCCCCAGCATTTT.

The chain employs TRBV27 and TRBJ1-3; D ambiguous. The CDR3 covers 14 residues. From germline, CDR1 is MNHEY and CDR2 SMNVEV (reference sequence). Trimming pared 3 bases from V and 4 bases from J, leaving 10 bases between. CDR3 sequence reads: CASSFKAEGNTIYF. CDR3 nucleotides: TGTGCCAGCAGTTTTAAGGCCGAGGGAAACACCATATATTTT.

In nucleotides, the CDR3 is TGTGCCAGCAGTCCTCGTAGCTCTGAGTCCAACGTCCTGACTTTC. Amino acid sequence: CASSPRSSESNVLTF. This sequence joins TRBV12-3 or TRBV12-4 and TRBJ2-6; D gene uncertain. The CDR3 spans 15 residues. Trimming pared 5 bases from V and 8 bases from J, leaving 16 bases between.

This clone was recorded at least ten times. The V call is TRBV5-1, the J call TRBJ1-3, with D tentatively TRBD1 (6 bases). V was pared by 0 bases and J by 3 bases, with 10 bases between. The germline V gene has CDR1 SGHRS and CDR2 YFSETQ. The CDR3 loop spans 15 amino acids. This chain's CDR3 is CASSLGYRDGNTIYF. CDR3 DNA: TGCGCCAGCAGCTTGGGCTACAGGGATGGAAACACCATATATTTT.

Many counts were recorded for this clone. The rearrangement uses TRBV6-1 and TRBJ1-4, with 7 nucleotides matching TRBD1. The CDR3 sequence is 13 residues long. With V trimmed by 6 bases and J by 6 bases, 4 bases remained unmatched. Looked up from germline, CDR1 is MNHNS and CDR2 is SASEGT. The CDR3 loop reads CASSGTADEKLFF. In DNA, the CDR3 is TGTGCCAGCAGCGGGACAGCGGATGAAAAACTGTTTTTT.

This clone was observed at least ten times. Possible read error: a much larger clone is one base away. Other nucleotide sequences in the sample specify the same CDR3. This sequence joins TRBV6-1 and TRBJ1-1, with D hard to call. This CDR3 has 8 amino acids. V dropped 7 bases and J dropped 11 bases, with 5 bases sitting between them. Germline CDR1 is MNHNS and CDR2 is SASEGT. The CDR3 DNA reads as TGTGCCAGCAACGAGGCTTTCTTT. This translates into CASNEAFF.

This clone was observed many times. The J gene is TRBJ2-6, the V gene TRBV18; no definite D call. Germline V CDR1 and CDR2: KGHSH, LQKENI. The CDR3 loop spans 14 amino acids. Trimming removed 5 bases at V and 2 bases at J, with 7 bases between. In DNA form, the CDR3 reads TGTGCCAGCTCATTCGGGCCTGGGGCCAACGTCCTGACTTTC. This sequence encodes CASSFGPGANVLTF.

This clone was picked up many times. This rearrangement joins TRBV6-1 to TRBJ2-2; unclear D gene. The CDR3 has 13 amino acids. Looked up from germline, CDR1 is MNHNS and CDR2 is SASEGT. Between the trimmed V and J ends, which lost 6 bases and 4 bases, there was a span of 9 bases. This CDR3 is CASRPVTTGELFF. The CDR3 nucleotides are TGTGCCAGCAGACCGGTTACCACCGGGGAGCTGTTTTTT.